This paragraph reports one TCR beta chain. Its target is unknown. This entry is derived from a study of cytomegalovirus exposure and HLA in healthy donors. Study findings and constraints: With later analysis, a missense DCLRE1C variant became linked to TCR beta V- and J-gene trimming. About 90% or about 30% of the time was how often most TCR beta V segments were productive, according to an earlier analysis. Most TCR sequences showed up rarely, but some public TCRs showed up in many donors.

The ends lost 5 bases at V and 6 bases at J; junction bases unmatched: 9. CDR1 is MNHEY and CDR2 is SVGAGI in the germline V gene. The CDR3 has 15 residues. PCR involved 60 Vbeta and 13 Jbeta primers. The table came from immunoSEQ multiplex PCR; TCRdb's copy has only in-frame clones and leaves some out. Found here are 200,000 to 250,000 clones, roughly four fifths of them singletons; the top ten hold just over 1.4%. This receptor was identified in a girl aged 10 to 17 in good health and CMV-seronegative. Sequenced input: PBMCs. The rearrangement joins TRBV6-5 to TRBJ1-1; 10 positions agree with TRBD1. Here the CDR3 DNA reads TGTGCCAGCAGTCCCGGGACAGGGGCTTTTGCTGAAGCTTTCTTT. Translating gives CASSPGTGAFAEAFF.